The source of this TCR beta chain is a study of identical twins. The V and J ends lost 6 bases and 5 bases respectively, with 8 bases between them. Germline V gene sequence: CDR1 MNHNS, CDR2 SASEGT. The CDR3 totals 13 residues. A universal primer site arose from template switching, and cDNA bore unique molecular identifiers. TCRdb redid the calling of the 5' RACE reads with MiXCR, one entry per CDR3 protein. The data contain 650,000 to 800,000 distinct CDR3 sequences, 8.6% of them singletons. Study conclusions and caveats: Findings came from cross-sectional statistics, without long-term follow-up of donors. Weaker excess sharing between twins was seen in beta out-of-frame sequences. Zero-insertion analyses might be partly confounded by invariant T cells like MAIT and iNKT.

On this clonotype itself: The antigen is unknown.

The sample also formed part of further work on yellow fever vaccine responses in identical twins.

The TCR sequence derives from a woman under 30 in good health. The sequencing input was PBMCs. V and J are TRBV6-1 and TRBJ1-6; D gene ambiguous. The CDR3 loop is CASRERNNSPLHF. CDR3 sequence (DNA): TGTGCCAGCAGAGAACGGAATAATTCACCCCTCCACTTT.